This T cell receptor beta chain was profiled in a study of shared clonotypes between healthy human individuals. Germline V gene lookup returns CDR1 MNHEY and CDR2 SMNVEV (reference sequence). V was shortened by 6 bases and J by 5 bases, with 19 bases between the two germline ends. This CDR3 has 15 residues. TCRdb's copy holds only in-frame clones and misses some; the assay was immunoSEQ multiplex PCR. The table includes some 690,000 clones, about 90% detected once. The rearrangement links TRBV27 to TRBJ2-5; a weak D match, TRBD2 (6 bases). Sequenced material: memory CD8+ T cells from PBMCs. Stated subset: CD45RO+ cells pooled with CCR7-negative TemRA cells. The receptor was isolated from a young man in good health. Some clones in this sample may be carry-over from other donors' samples. This chain's CDR3 is CASSPTVGGRETQYF. For the CDR3, the DNA is TGTGCCAGCAGCCCTACTGTCGGGGGAAGGGAGACCCAGTACTTC.